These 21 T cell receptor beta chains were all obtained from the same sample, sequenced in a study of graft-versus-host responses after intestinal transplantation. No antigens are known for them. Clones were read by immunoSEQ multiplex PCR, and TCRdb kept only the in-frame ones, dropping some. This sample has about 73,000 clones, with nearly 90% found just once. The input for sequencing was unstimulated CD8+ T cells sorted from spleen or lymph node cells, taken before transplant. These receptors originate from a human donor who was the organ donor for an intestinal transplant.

CDR3 nucleotides: TGTGCCAGCAGCTCACCAACGAATCTAGCGGGGCTCACCGGGGAGCTGTTTTTT. Translated, it gives CASSSPTNLAGLTGELFF. J is TRBJ2-2 and V is TRBV11-1; 9 nucleotides match TRBD2. Germline CDR1 reads SGHAT; CDR2 reads FQDESV (reference sequence). The junction had 13 bases not matched to a gene; V was cut back by 4 bases and J by 4 bases. CDR3 length equals 18 residues.

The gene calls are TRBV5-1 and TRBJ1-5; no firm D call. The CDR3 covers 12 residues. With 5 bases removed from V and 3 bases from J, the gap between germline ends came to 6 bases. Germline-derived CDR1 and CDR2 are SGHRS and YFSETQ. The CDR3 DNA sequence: TGCGCCAGCAGTCAGTCCAATCAGCCCCAGCATTTT. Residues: CASSQSNQPQHF.

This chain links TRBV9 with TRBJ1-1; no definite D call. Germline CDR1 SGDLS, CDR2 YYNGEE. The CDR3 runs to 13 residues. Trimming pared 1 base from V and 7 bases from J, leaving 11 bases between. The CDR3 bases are TGTGCCAGCAGCGTAAGTGGGCCAGGTGAAGCTTTCTTT. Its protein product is CASSVSGPGEAFF.

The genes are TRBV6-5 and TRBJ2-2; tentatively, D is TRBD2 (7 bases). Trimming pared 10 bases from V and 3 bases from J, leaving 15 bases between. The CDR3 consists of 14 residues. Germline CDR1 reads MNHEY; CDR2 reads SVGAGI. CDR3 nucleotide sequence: TGTGCCATAAAGAGGGGGGGCGACACCGGGGAGCTGTTTTTT. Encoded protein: CAIKRGGDTGELFF.

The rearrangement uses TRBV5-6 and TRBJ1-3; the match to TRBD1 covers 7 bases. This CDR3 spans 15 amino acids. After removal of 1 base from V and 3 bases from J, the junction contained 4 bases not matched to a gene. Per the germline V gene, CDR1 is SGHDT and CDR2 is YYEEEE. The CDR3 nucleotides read TGTGCCAGCAGCTTGTCAGGGGGTTATGGAAACACCATATATTTT. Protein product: CASSLSGGYGNTIYF.

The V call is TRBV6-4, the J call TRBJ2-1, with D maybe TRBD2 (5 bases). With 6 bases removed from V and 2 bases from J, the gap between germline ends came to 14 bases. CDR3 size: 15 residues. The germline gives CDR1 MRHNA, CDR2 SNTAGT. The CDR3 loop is CASSLGVRAYNEQFF. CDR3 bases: TGTGCCAGCAGCCTCGGGGTTAGGGCCTACAATGAGCAGTTCTTC.

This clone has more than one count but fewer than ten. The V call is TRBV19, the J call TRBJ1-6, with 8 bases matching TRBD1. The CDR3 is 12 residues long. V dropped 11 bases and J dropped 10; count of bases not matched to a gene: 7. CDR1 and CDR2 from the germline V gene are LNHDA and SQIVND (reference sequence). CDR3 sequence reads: CAGGTGRSPLHF. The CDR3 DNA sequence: TGTGCCGGGGGGACAGGAAGATCACCCCTCCACTTT.

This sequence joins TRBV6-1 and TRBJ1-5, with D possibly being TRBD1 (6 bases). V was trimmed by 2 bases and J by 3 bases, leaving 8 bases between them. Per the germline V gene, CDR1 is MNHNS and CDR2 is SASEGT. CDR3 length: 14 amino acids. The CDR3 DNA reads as TGTGCCAGCAGTGAAAGGGACAACAATCAGCCCCAGCATTTT. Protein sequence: CASSERDNNQPQHF.

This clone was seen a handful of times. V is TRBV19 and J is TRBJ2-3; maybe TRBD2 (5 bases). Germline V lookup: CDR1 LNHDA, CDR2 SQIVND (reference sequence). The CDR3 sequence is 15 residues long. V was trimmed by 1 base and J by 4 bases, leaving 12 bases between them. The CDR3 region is CASSIVGGLSDTQYF. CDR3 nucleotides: TGTGCCAGTAGTATAGTCGGTGGACTCTCAGATACGCAGTATTTT.

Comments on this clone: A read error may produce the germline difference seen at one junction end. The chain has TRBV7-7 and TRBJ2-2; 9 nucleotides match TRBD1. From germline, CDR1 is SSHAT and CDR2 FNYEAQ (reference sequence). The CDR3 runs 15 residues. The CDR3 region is CASSLEDRGTGELFF. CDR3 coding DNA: TGTGCTAGCAGCCTCGAGGACAGGGGAACCGGGGAGCTGTTTTTT.

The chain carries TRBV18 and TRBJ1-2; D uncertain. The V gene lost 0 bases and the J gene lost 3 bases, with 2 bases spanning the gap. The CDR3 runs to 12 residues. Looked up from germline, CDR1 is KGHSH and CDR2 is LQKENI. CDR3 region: CASSPPDYGYTF. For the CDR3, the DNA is TGTGCCAGCTCACCACCCGACTATGGCTACACCTTC. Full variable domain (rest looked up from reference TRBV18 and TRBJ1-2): NAGVMQNPRHLVRRRGQEARLRCSPMKGHSHVYWYRQLPEEGLKFMVYLQKENIIDESGMPKERFSAEFPKEGPSILRIQQVVRGDSAAYFCASSPPDYGYTFGSGTRLTVV.

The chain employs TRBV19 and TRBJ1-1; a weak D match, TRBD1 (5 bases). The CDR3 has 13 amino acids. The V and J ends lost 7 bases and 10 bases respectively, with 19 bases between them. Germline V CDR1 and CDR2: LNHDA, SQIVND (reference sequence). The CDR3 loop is CASTLGGGAGAFF. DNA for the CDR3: TGTGCCAGTACCTTAGGTGGCGGGGCAGGAGCTTTCTTT.

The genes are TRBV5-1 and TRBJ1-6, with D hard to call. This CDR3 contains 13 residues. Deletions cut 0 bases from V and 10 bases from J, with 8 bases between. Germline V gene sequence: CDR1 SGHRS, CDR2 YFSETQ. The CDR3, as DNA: TGCGCCAGCAGCTTGGGCTACGAATCACCCCTCCACTTT. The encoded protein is CASSLGYESPLHF.

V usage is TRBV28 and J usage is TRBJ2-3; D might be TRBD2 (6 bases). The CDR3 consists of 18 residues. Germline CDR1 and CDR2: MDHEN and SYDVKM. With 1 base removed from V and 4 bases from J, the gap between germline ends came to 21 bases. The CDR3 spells CASSLYLRVGLKPDTQYF. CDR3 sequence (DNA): TGTGCCAGCAGTTTATATTTGCGGGTCGGACTAAAGCCAGATACGCAGTATTTT.

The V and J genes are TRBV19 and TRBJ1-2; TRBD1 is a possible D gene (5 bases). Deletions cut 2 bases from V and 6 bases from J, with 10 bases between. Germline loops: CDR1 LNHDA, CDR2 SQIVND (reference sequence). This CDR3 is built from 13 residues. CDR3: CASSISGTDGYTF. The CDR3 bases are TGTGCCAGTAGTATATCCGGGACTGATGGCTACACCTTC.

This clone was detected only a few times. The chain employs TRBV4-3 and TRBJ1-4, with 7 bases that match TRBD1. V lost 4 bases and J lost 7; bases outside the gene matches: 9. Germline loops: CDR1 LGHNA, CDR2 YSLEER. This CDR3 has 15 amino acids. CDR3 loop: CASSRITGDFEKLFF. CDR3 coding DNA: TGCGCCAGCAGCCGCATCACAGGGGATTTTGAAAAACTGTTTTTT.

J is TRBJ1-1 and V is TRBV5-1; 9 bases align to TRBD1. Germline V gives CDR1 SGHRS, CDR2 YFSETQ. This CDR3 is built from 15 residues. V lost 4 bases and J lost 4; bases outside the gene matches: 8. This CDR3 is CASSRAGTGSTEAFF. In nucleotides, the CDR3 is TGCGCCAGCAGCAGAGCCGGGACAGGGAGCACTGAAGCTTTCTTT.

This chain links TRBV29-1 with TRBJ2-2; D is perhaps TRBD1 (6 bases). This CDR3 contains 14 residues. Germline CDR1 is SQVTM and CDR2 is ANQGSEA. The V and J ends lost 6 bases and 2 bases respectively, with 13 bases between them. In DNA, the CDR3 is TGCAGCGTCTACCGGACAGATAACACCGGGGAGCTGTTTTTT. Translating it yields CSVYRTDNTGELFF.

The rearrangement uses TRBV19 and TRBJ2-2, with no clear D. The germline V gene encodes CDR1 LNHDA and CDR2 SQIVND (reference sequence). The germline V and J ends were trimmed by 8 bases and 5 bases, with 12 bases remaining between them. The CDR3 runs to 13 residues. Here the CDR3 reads CASRSGMTGELFF. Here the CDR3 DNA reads TGTGCCAGTCGCTCAGGCATGACCGGGGAGCTGTTTTTT.

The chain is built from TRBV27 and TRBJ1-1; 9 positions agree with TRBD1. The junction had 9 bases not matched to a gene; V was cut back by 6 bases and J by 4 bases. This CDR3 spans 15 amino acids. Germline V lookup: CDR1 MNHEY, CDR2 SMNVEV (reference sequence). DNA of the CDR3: TGTGCCAGCAGCCCGGGACAGGGCGGGGGCACTGAAGCTTTCTTT. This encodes CASSPGQGGGTEAFF.

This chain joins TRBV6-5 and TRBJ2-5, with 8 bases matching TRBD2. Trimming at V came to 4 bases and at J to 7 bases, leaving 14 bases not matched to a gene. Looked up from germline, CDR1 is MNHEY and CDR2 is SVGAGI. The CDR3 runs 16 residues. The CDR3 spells CASSLLSGGARGTQYF. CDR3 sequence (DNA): TGTGCCAGCAGTTTACTTTCGGGAGGGGCCCGGGGGACCCAGTACTTC.